A single sample is the source of the 28 T cell receptor beta chains below, sequenced in a study of blood T cell repertoires in COVID-19. The repertoire was sequenced with immunoSEQ multiplex PCR; TCRdb's copy has only in-frame clones and lacks some. Of roughly 250,000 clones listed, 80% to 90% are singletons. The sample was peripheral blood. Receptors were obtained from a woman aged 30 to 39 with COVID-19, enrolled during active disease.

This clone is a singleton in its sample. The CDR3, as DNA: TGTGCCAGCAGCCTAGAGACTGCAACTAATGAAAAACTGTTTTTT. This codes for CASSLETATNEKLFF. The chain couples TRBV3-1 (or the pseudogene TRBV3-2) to TRBJ1-4; D gene unclear. V was trimmed by 4 bases and J by 0 bases, leaving 9 bases between them. This CDR3 has 15 residues. The germline CDR1 and CDR2 sequences are LGHDT and YNNKEL (reference sequence).

This clone was counted a single time. The chain carries TRBV5-4 and TRBJ2-3, with 7 bases that match TRBD2. Germline V gene sequence: CDR1 SGHNT, CDR2 YYREEE (reference sequence). This CDR3 has 16 amino acids. V was clipped by 3 bases and J by 0 bases; unmatched bases: 7. In nucleotides, the CDR3 is TGTGCCAGCAGCTCCAAGAGAGCGGGGAGCACAGATACGCAGTATTTT. Translation gives CASSSKRAGSTDTQYF.

The chain combines TRBV7-9 with TRBJ2-7; TRBD2 is a possible D gene (6 bases). Trimming took off 10 bases at V and 4 bases at J, with 17 bases between the two ends. Germline CDR1 is SEHNR and CDR2 is FQNEAQ (reference sequence). This CDR3 is 13 amino acids long. CDR3 loop: CATSPGVDYEQYF. In nucleotides, the CDR3 is TGTGCCACCTCCCCGGGAGTCGATTACGAGCAGTACTTC.

This CDR3 reads CASSTPGQGNQPQHF. DNA of the CDR3: TGTGCCAGCAGCACCCCGGGACAGGGCAATCAGCCCCAGCATTTT. The chain has TRBV11-2 and TRBJ1-5; 8 nucleotides match TRBD1. The V and J ends lost 5 bases and 2 bases, in that order; junction bases with no gene match: 5. Germline V CDR1 and CDR2: SGHAT, FQNNGV. CDR3 length: 15 amino acids.

The genes are TRBV7-2 and TRBJ2-3, with 15 bases identical to TRBD2. V lost 5 bases and J lost 8; bases outside the gene matches: 8. The V gene's germline CDR1 is SGHTA and CDR2 FQGNSA. There are 16 residues in the CDR3. CDR3 DNA sequence: TGTGCCAGCAGCCCCCGGACTAGCGGGGGGGCTGGTACGCAGTATTTT. Translating gives CASSPRTSGGAGTQYF.

This clone was recorded once. The V and J genes are TRBV7-9 and TRBJ2-7, with 9 bases identical to TRBD2. V shed 5 bases and J 7 bases; nucleotides not matched to a gene: 15. Per germline, CDR1 SEHNR and CDR2 FQNEAQ (reference sequence). The CDR3 has 16 amino acids. This chain's CDR3 is CASSPPGGTSPNEQYF. The CDR3 nucleotides read TGTGCCAGCAGCCCCCCTGGGGGGACTAGCCCTAATGAGCAGTACTTC.

The V and J genes are TRBV19 and TRBJ1-5; tentatively, D is TRBD1 (6 bases). V lost 2 bases and J lost 6, with 14 bases in between. There are 15 residues in the CDR3. The germline V gene has CDR1 LNHDA and CDR2 SQIVND (reference sequence). The CDR3 here is CASSIMDSDGQPQHF. DNA of the CDR3: TGTGCCAGTAGTATAATGGACAGCGATGGTCAGCCCCAGCATTTT.

The chain employs TRBV29-1 and TRBJ1-2; 9 bases line up with TRBD1. The CDR3 consists of 15 residues. Trimming cost V 2 bases and J 4 bases; bases outside gene matches: 8. Germline V gene lookup returns CDR1 SQVTM and CDR2 ANQGSEA. In nucleotides, the CDR3 is TGCAGCGTTGAACAGGACAGGGGAGGTATCTATGGCTACACCTTC. This translates into CSVEQDRGGIYGYTF.

CDR3 sequence: CASRLQGKHGYTF. The CDR3 region has the DNA TGTGCCAGCAGATTACAGGGGAAGCATGGCTACACCTTC. The V and J genes are TRBV6-5 and TRBJ1-2, with 7 positions matching TRBD1. Trimming took 6 bases from V and 6 from J; bases not matched to a gene: 7. CDR3 length: 13 residues. Germline values: CDR1 MNHEY, CDR2 SVGAGI.

The genes are TRBV2 and TRBJ2-5; 8 positions match TRBD2. V lost 8 bases and J lost 2; bases outside the gene matches: 13. The germline V gene has CDR1 SNHLY and CDR2 FYNNEI. The CDR3 consists of 16 residues. The CDR3 DNA is TGTGCCAGCCTCCTTGAGATAGCGGGGCGGCAAGAGACCCAGTACTTC. Its translation: CASLLEIAGRQETQYF. The complete variable domain, with remaining parts taken from reference TRBV2 and TRBJ2-5, reads EPEVTQTPSHQVTQMGQEVILRCVPISNHLYFYWYRQILGQKVEFLVSFYNNEISEKSEIFDDQFSVERPDGSNFTLKIRSTKLEDSAMYFCASLLEIAGRQETQYFGPGTRLLVL.

This chain connects TRBV7-6 to TRBJ2-2, with TRBD2 matching over 7 bases. Germline V gene sequence: CDR1 SGHVS, CDR2 FNYEAQ. The CDR3 contains 15 residues. With V trimmed by 6 bases and J by 7 bases, 11 bases remained unmatched. The CDR3 here is CASSRGTTPSGELFF. CDR3 nucleotides: TGTGCCAGCAGTCGCGGGACTACTCCCAGCGGGGAGCTGTTTTTT.

The CDR3 is CASSYSGQGVYEQYF. For the CDR3, the DNA is TGTGCCAGCAGTTACTCGGGGCAGGGGGTCTACGAGCAGTACTTC. This rearrangement joins TRBV6-5 to TRBJ2-7; TRBD1 agrees at 7 bases. The CDR3 spans 15 residues. The trim removed 0 bases at V and 3 bases at J, leaving 5 bases unmatched. From germline, CDR1 is MNHEY and CDR2 SVGAGI.

The chain has TRBV15 and TRBJ2-7; 10 nucleotides align to TRBD2. The ends lost 5 bases at V and 3 bases at J; junction bases unmatched: 7. The germline CDR1 and CDR2 sequences are LNHNV and YYDKDF (reference sequence). The CDR3 covers 15 residues. CDR3 nucleotide sequence: TGTGCCACCAGCTACACACTAGCGGGGAACTACGAGCAGTACTTC. Translated, it gives CATSYTLAGNYEQYF. Together with reference TRBV15 and TRBJ2-7, the CDR3 gives the full variable domain: DAMVIQNPRYQVTQFGKPVTLSCSQTLNHNVMYWYQQKSSQAPKLLFHYYDKDFNNEADTPDNFQSRRPNTSFCFLDIRSPGLGDTAMYLCATSYTLAGNYEQYFGPGTRLTVT.

The sample holds one count of this clone. The gene calls are TRBV5-1 and TRBJ2-7, with D perhaps TRBD2 (6 bases). Per the germline V gene, CDR1 is SGHRS and CDR2 is YFSETQ. The V and J ends lost 6 bases and 0 bases respectively, with 10 bases between them. This CDR3 has 13 amino acids. Here the CDR3 reads CASKLGSSYEQYF. The CDR3 nucleotides read TGCGCCAGCAAGCTCGGGAGCTCCTACGAGCAGTACTTC.

The rearrangement uses TRBV5-1 and TRBJ1-2; a weak D match, TRBD1 (5 bases). CDR1 is SGHRS and CDR2 is YFSETQ in the germline V gene. Trimming shortened V by 1 base and J by 4 bases, and 11 bases separated the two germline ends. There are 14 residues in the CDR3. Written as DNA, the CDR3 is TGCGCCAGCAGCTTGCGACAGAGCAGCTATGGCTACACCTTC. This translates into CASSLRQSSYGYTF.

V usage is TRBV4-1 and J usage is TRBJ2-2; TRBD2 matches at 9 bases. J gave up 5 bases and V 2 bases, and 6 bases lay outside the gene matches. Germline-derived CDR1 and CDR2 are MGHRA and YSYEKL. The CDR3 consists of 16 residues. The CDR3 is CASSQLSGGLTGELFF. The DNA of the CDR3 is TGCGCCAGCAGCCAACTTAGCGGGGGCTTAACCGGGGAGCTGTTTTTT.

The V and J genes are TRBV5-8 and TRBJ2-2, with 8 bases lining up with TRBD2. The length of the CDR3 is 17 residues. Trimming at V came to 0 bases and at J to 4 bases, leaving 8 bases not matched to a gene. The germline V gene has CDR1 SGHTS and CDR2 YDEGEE. The CDR3: CASSLVPPRGGTGELFF. In DNA form, the CDR3 reads TGTGCCAGCAGCTTGGTTCCTCCACGGGGGGGCACCGGGGAGCTGTTTTTT.

The chain employs TRBV5-1 and TRBJ2-3; 7 bases align to TRBD1. The ends lost 4 bases at V and 0 bases at J; junction bases unmatched: 5. The germline V gene has CDR1 SGHRS and CDR2 YFSETQ. The CDR3 spans 15 residues. CDR3 sequence: CASSHKGASTDTQYF. In DNA, the CDR3 is TGCGCCAGCAGCCACAAGGGGGCCAGCACAGATACGCAGTATTTT. Using reference TRBV5-1 and TRBJ2-3 for the parts outside the CDR3, the full variable domain is KAGVTQTPRYLIKTRGQQVTLSCSPISGHRSVSWYQQTPGQGLQFLFEYFSETQRNKGNFPGRFSGRQFSNSRSEMNVSTLELGDSALYLCASSHKGASTDTQYFGPGTRLTVL.

The chain has TRBV7-9 and TRBJ2-7; possible D gene TRBD1, 5 bases. CDR1 SEHNR and CDR2 FQNEAQ come from the germline V gene (reference sequence). This CDR3 has 15 residues. Trimming pared 0 bases from V and 6 bases from J, leaving 15 bases between. As DNA, the CDR3 is TGTGCCAGCAGCTTAGCGCCAAGGGGTAGACGCGAGCAGTACTTC. Its translation is CASSLAPRGRREQYF.

The V and J genes are TRBV2 and TRBJ2-1, with 12 nucleotides matching TRBD2. The CDR3 sequence is 15 residues long. CDR1 SNHLY and CDR2 FYNNEI come from the germline V gene. V gave up 6 bases and J gave up 7 bases; unmatched junction bases: 7. CDR3 DNA sequence: TGTGCCAGCAGCCCACTAGCGGGGGGACCAAATGAGCAGTTCTTC. It is translated as CASSPLAGGPNEQFF.

This chain links TRBV6-5 with TRBJ2-1; 12 bases agree with TRBD2. The CDR3 consists of 15 residues. The V segment lost 2 bases and the J segment 4 bases; nucleotides outside the gene matches: 0. CDR1 and CDR2 (germline): MNHEY, SVGAGI. The CDR3 DNA follows: TGTGCCAGCAGTTACGGACTAGCGGGGTACAATGAGCAGTTCTTC. It encodes CASSYGLAGYNEQFF.

Note on this clone: Other nucleotide sequences in the sample specify the same CDR3. The chain employs TRBV29-1 and TRBJ2-7; TRBD1 matches 8 bases. V shed 4 bases and J 2 bases; nucleotides not matched to a gene: 4. CDR1 and CDR2 (germline): SQVTM, ANQGSEA. The CDR3 covers 13 residues. The CDR3 is CSVGRGLTYEQYF. In nucleotides, the CDR3 is TGCAGCGTTGGCAGGGGGCTCACCTACGAGCAGTACTTC.

This chain connects TRBV19 to TRBJ1-2; D not certain. The CDR3 loop spans 15 amino acids. V shed 5 bases and J shed 7 bases, with 20 bases lying between them. Looked up from germline, CDR1 is LNHDA and CDR2 is SQIVND (reference sequence). The CDR3 sequence is CASSPFDGVPIGYTF. The CDR3, as DNA: TGTGCCAGTAGTCCATTTGACGGGGTGCCTATTGGCTACACCTTC.

This clone was recorded a few times. The chain links TRBV10-3 to TRBJ1-5; D perhaps matches TRBD1 (6 bases). Trimming took 4 bases from V and 9 from J, leaving 13 bases between them. Looked up from germline, CDR1 is ENHRY and CDR2 is SYGVKD. This CDR3 is 13 amino acids long. CDR3 protein: CAISVQGEWPQHF. In DNA, the CDR3 is TGTGCCATCAGTGTACAGGGTGAGTGGCCCCAGCATTTT.

In this sample, this clone turned up once. The chain recombines TRBV23-1 with TRBJ2-5; D gene ambiguous. TRBV23-1 has ORF status, its function being uncertain. This CDR3 has 12 residues. V gave up 3 bases and J gave up 12 bases, with 14 bases separating them. The chain's CDR3 is CASSHLDVRKYF. The CDR3 DNA sequence: TGCGCCAGCAGTCACCTAGACGTTAGAAAGTACTTC.

The J gene is TRBJ2-3, the V gene TRBV5-4, with 8 bases that match TRBD1. Germline loops: CDR1 SGHNT, CDR2 YYREEE (reference sequence). The CDR3 extends over 14 amino acids. V shed 4 bases and J 3 bases; nucleotides not matched to a gene: 4. CDR3 bases: TGTGCCAGCAGCGCGTGGACAGGGACAGATACGCAGTATTTT. This translates into CASSAWTGTDTQYF.

This chain joins TRBV10-2 and TRBJ2-2; 11 nucleotides agree with TRBD2. V was pared by 3 bases and J by 9 bases, with 6 bases of the junction left unmatched. The CDR3 is made up of 15 amino acids. Germline CDR1 is WSHSY and CDR2 is SAAADI. The CDR3 here is CASSDTSGGRRELFF. The CDR3, as DNA: TGCGCCAGCAGTGATACTAGCGGGGGACGCCGGGAGCTGTTTTTT.

V is TRBV7-9 and J is TRBJ2-2; maybe TRBD1 (6 bases). This CDR3 is 15 amino acids long. CDR1 and CDR2 from the germline V gene are SEHNR and FQNEAQ (reference sequence). V was pared by 5 bases and J by 8 bases, with 18 bases between. CDR3: CASSPIGTRRGELFF. The CDR3 DNA sequence: TGTGCCAGCAGCCCAATAGGGACACGGCGAGGGGAGCTGTTTTTT.